A single sample gave rise to the 5 T cell receptor beta chains below, sequenced in a study of shared clonotypes between healthy human individuals. It was CD45RO-negative cells, positively selected for CCR7, that made up naive CD8 cells, with terminally differentiated effector memory CD45RA+ cells excluded. Only in-frame clones appear in the TCRdb table, and some are missing; sequencing was by immunoSEQ multiplex PCR. The sample gives fewer than 850,000 clones, 90% to 97% of which show up once; under 0.3% is in the top ten. The sample taken for sequencing was naive CD8+ T cells sorted from blood. All receptors come from a man younger than 45 in good health.

The chain carries TRBV28 and TRBJ1-4; tentatively, D is TRBD1 (5 bases). V was shortened by 5 bases and J by 15 bases, with 28 bases between the two germline ends. Germline-derived CDR1 and CDR2 are MDHEN and SYDVKM. There are 16 residues in the CDR3. CDR3 residues: CASSPYSRPRGGRMFF. The CDR3 bases are TGTGCCAGCAGTCCGTATTCCCGTCCGAGGGGTGGTAGGATGTTTTTT.

This clone appeared once. The rearrangement joins TRBV27 to TRBJ1-2; 8 bases map to TRBD1. J was trimmed by 5 bases and V by 5 bases; bases with no gene match: 7. There are 14 residues in the CDR3. The germline V gene has CDR1 MNHEY and CDR2 SMNVEV (reference sequence). CDR3 sequence (DNA): TGTGCCAGCAGTCCCCTGGGACAGGAGTATGGCTACACCTTC. Protein product: CASSPLGQEYGYTF.

This sequence joins TRBV9 and TRBJ2-5, with a weak D call TRBD2 (6 bases). Germline-derived CDR1 and CDR2 are SGDLS and YYNGEE. The V gene lost 3 bases and the J gene lost 5 bases, with 11 bases spanning the gap. CDR3 length: 13 amino acids. CDR3 DNA sequence: TGTGCCAGCAGCGGGGGAGGAATGGAGACCCAGTACTTC. Residues: CASSGGGMETQYF.

The chain couples TRBV5-1 to TRBJ2-1; TRBD2 matches 12 bases. Germline V CDR1 and CDR2: SGHRS, YFSETQ. There are 20 residues in the CDR3. Unmatched junction bases numbered 11, after V lost 0 bases and J lost 1 base. This CDR3 reads CASSLASWASGRASYNEQFF. CDR3 in DNA: TGCGCCAGCAGCTTGGCCTCGTGGGCTAGCGGGAGGGCTTCCTACAATGAGCAGTTCTTC.

This chain uses TRBV7-9 with TRBJ1-2; maybe TRBD1 (6 bases). Trimming pared 5 bases from V and 2 bases from J, leaving 15 bases between. Germline V gene sequence: CDR1 SEHNR, CDR2 FQNEAQ (reference sequence). The CDR3 length is 15 residues. As DNA, the CDR3 is TGTGCCAGCAGCCCACCGGGGGCAAAAAACTATGGCTACACCTTC. This sequence encodes CASSPPGAKNYGYTF.